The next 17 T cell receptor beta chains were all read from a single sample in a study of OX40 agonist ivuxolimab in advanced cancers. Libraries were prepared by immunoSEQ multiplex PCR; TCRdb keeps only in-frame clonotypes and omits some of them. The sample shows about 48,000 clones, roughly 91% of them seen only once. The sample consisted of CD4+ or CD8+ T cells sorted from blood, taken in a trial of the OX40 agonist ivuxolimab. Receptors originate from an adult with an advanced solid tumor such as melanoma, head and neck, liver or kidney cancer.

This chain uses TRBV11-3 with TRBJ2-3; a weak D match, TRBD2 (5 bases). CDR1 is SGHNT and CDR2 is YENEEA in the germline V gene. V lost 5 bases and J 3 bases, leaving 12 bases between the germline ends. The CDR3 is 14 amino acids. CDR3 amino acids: CASSLPGLTDTQYF. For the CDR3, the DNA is TGTGCCAGCAGCCTCCCGGGGTTGACAGATACGCAGTATTTT.

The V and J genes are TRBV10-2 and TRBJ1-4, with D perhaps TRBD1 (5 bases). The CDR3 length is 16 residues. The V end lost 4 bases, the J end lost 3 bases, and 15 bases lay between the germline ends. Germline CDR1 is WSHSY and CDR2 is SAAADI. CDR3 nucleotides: TGCGCCAGCAGTGCATGGGGCGCGGGGGCTAATGAAAAACTGTTTTTT. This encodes CASSAWGAGANEKLFF.

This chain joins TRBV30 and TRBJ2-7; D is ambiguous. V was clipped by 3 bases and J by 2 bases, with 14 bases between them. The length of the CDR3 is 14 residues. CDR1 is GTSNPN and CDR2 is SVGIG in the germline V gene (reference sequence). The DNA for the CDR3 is TGTGCCTGGAGCGGCCAGGCCAGCACCTACGAGCAGTACTTC. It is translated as CAWSGQASTYEQYF.

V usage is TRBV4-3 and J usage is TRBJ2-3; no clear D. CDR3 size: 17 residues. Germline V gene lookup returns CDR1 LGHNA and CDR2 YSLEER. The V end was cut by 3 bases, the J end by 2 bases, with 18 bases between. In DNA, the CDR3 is TGCGCCAGCAGCCAGACTCGCAGGAGCACACACACAGATACGCAGTATTTT. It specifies CASSQTRRSTHTDTQYF.

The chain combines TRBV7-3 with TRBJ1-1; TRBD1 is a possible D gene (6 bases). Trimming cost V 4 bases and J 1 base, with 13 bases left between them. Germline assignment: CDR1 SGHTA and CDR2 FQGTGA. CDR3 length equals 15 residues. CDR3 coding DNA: TGTGCCAGCAGCTGGGCGCAGGGACAGAACACTGAAGCTTTCTTT. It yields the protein CASSWAQGQNTEAFF.

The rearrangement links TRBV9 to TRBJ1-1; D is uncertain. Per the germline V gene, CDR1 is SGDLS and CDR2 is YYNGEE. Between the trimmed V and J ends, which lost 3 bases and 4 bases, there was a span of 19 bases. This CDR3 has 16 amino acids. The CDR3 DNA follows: TGTGCCAGCAGCGCCCGCGGAGACGGATGGTTCACTGAAGCTTTCTTT. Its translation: CASSARGDGWFTEAFF.

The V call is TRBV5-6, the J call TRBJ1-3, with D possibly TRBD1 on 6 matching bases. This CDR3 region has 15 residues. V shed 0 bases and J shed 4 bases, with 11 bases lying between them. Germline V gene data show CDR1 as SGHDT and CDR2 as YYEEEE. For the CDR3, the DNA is TGTGCCAGCAGCTTGGACAGGGTGGGAGGAAACACCATATATTTT. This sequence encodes CASSLDRVGGNTIYF.

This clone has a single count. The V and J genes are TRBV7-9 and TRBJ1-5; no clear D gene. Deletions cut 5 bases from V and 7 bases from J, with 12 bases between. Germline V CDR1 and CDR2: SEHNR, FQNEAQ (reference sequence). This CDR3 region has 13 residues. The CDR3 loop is CASSPLGWQPQHF. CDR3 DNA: TGTGCCAGCAGCCCACTGGGGTGGCAGCCCCAGCATTTT.

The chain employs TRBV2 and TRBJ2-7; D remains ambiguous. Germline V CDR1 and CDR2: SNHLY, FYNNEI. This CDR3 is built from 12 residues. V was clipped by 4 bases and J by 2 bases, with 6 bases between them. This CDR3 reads CASSADTYEQYV. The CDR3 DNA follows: TGTGCCAGCAGTGCTGATACCTACGAGCAGTACGTC.

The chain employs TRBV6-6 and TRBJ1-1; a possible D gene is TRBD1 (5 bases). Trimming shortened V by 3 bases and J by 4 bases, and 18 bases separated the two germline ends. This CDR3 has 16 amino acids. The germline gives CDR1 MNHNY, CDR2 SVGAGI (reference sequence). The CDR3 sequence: CASSYRLGAPGTEAFF. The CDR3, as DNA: TGTGCCAGCAGTTATCGTCTTGGGGCGCCGGGCACTGAAGCTTTCTTT.

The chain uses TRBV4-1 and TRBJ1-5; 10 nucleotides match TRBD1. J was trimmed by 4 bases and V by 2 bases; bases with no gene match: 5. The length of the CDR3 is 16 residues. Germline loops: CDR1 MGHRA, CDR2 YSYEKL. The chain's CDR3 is CASSQPGTGVNQPQHF. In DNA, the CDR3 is TGCGCCAGCAGCCAACCGGGGACAGGGGTAAATCAGCCCCAGCATTTT.

CDR3 nucleotide sequence: TGTGCCAGCAGTTACTCGTCTAGCAATCAGCCCCAGCATTTT. Residues: CASSYSSSNQPQHF. The J gene is TRBJ1-5, the V gene TRBV6-5; D unresolved. V lost 0 bases, J lost 0 bases, and 3 bases lay in between. This CDR3 has 14 residues. Looked up from germline, CDR1 is MNHEY and CDR2 is SVGAGI.

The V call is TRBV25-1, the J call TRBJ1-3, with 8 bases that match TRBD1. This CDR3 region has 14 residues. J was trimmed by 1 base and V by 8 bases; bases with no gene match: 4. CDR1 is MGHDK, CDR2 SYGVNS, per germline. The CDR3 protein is CASQYRGSGNTIYF. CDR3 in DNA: TGTGCCAGCCAATACAGGGGGTCTGGAAACACCATATATTTT.

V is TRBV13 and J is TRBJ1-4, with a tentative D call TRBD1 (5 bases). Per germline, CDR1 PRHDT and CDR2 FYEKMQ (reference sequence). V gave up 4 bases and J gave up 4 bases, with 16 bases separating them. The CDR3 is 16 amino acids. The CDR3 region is CASSSGAGLFNEKLFF. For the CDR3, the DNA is TGTGCCAGCAGCTCAGGAGCGGGACTCTTTAATGAAAAACTGTTTTTT.

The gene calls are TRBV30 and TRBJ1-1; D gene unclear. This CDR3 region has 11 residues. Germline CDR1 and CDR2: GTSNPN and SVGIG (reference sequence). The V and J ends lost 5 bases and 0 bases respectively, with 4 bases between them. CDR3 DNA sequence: TGTGCCTGGGGGGTGAACACTGAAGCTTTCTTT. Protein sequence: CAWGVNTEAFF.

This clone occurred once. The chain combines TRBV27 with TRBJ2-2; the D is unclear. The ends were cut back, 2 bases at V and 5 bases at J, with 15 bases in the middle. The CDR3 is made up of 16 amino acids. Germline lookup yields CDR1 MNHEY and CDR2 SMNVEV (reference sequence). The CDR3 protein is CASSLSLWVGTGELFF. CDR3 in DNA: TGTGCCAGCAGTTTAAGTTTGTGGGTTGGGACCGGGGAGCTGTTTTTT.

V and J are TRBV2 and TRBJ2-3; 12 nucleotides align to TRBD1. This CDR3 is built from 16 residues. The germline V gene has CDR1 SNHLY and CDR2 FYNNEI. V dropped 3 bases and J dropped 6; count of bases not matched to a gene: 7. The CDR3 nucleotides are TGTGCCAGCAGTGACCCCGGGACAGGGGGCATTGATACGCAGTATTTT. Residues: CASSDPGTGGIDTQYF.